The 9 T cell receptor beta chains below all came from one sample that was sequenced in a study of blood T cell repertoires in COVID-19. TCRdb's table, derived via immunoSEQ multiplex PCR, lists solely in-frame clones and lacks some. This repertoire shows some 98,000 clones, 82% found once; its top ten account for 8% to 13%. Sequencing input: peripheral blood. The receptors originated from a man in his 70s with acute or convalescent COVID-19.

The chain links TRBV6-2 or TRBV6-3 to TRBJ1-5, with 8 bases identical to TRBD1. Germline CDR1 reads MNHEY; CDR2 reads SVGEGT. The CDR3 consists of 17 residues. The V segment lost 4 bases and the J segment 6 bases; nucleotides outside the gene matches: 14. The CDR3 nucleotides are TGTGCCAGCAGTTTGGGTAAGTCAGGGGGCGCTACTCAGCCCCAGCATTTT. Translating it yields CASSLGKSGGATQPQHF.

This rearrangement joins TRBV7-3 to TRBJ2-7; 12 bases fit TRBD2. Germline CDR1 SGHTA, CDR2 FQGTGA. V lost 4 bases, J lost 5 bases, and 6 bases stayed unmatched. This CDR3 comprises 15 residues. CDR3 DNA sequence: TGTGCCAGCAGCTACCGACTAGCGGGAGAAAACGAGCAGTACTTC. The encoded protein is CASSYRLAGENEQYF.

V usage is TRBV2 and J usage is TRBJ2-7; 8 nucleotides line up with TRBD1. The CDR3 has 14 residues. The germline gives CDR1 SNHLY, CDR2 FYNNEI. V was clipped by 8 bases and J by 3 bases; unmatched bases: 9. CDR3 protein: CASRGTGPFYEQYF. The CDR3 region has the DNA TGTGCCAGCCGTGGGACAGGACCTTTCTACGAGCAGTACTTC.

The chain joins TRBV14 to TRBJ2-2; D might be TRBD1 (5 bases). The ends were cut back, 2 bases at V and 5 bases at J, with 21 bases in the middle. CDR3 length equals 18 residues. Germline CDR1 SGHDN, CDR2 FVKESK. The CDR3 region has the DNA TGTGCCAGCAGCCAACAATCCCCGGGCAGGGTGCGAACCGGGGAGCTGTTTTTT. Translated: CASSQQSPGRVRTGELFF. The variable domain in full, completed from reference TRBV14 and TRBJ2-2, reads EAGVTQFPSHSVIEKGQTVTLRCDPISGHDNLYWYRRVMGKEIKFLLHFVKESKQDESGMPNNRFLAERTGGTYSTLKVQPAELEDSGVYFCASSQQSPGRVRTGELFFGEGSRLTVL.

The chain couples TRBV7-9 to TRBJ1-1; a possible D gene is TRBD1 (6 bases). Germline values: CDR1 SEHNR, CDR2 FQNEAQ (reference sequence). Trimming stripped 2 bases from V and 2 bases from J, with 12 bases between. The CDR3 sequence is 15 residues long. This chain's CDR3 is CASSLQQGRNTEAFF. In DNA, the CDR3 is TGTGCCAGCAGCTTACAACAGGGAAGAAACACTGAAGCTTTCTTT. Filled out from reference TRBV7-9 and TRBJ1-1, the complete variable domain reads DTGVSQNPRHKITKRGQNVTFRCDPISEHNRLYWYRQTLGQGPEFLTYFQNEAQLEKSRLLSDRFSAERPKGSFSTLEIQRTEQGDSAMYLCASSLQQGRNTEAFFGQGTRLTVV.

CDR3: CASSLARSREQYF. As DNA, the CDR3 is TGTGCCAGCAGCTTAGCGAGATCGAGGGAGCAGTACTTC. The V gene is TRBV7-2, the J gene TRBJ2-7, with D hard to call. V lost 0 bases and J lost 7, with 10 bases in between. The germline gives CDR1 SGHTA, CDR2 FQGNSA. The CDR3 loop spans 13 amino acids.

The rearrangement joins TRBV11-2 to TRBJ2-5, with D unclear. This CDR3 spans 12 amino acids. Germline CDR1 and CDR2: SGHAT and FQNNGV. V lost 1 base and J 4 bases, leaving 4 bases between the germline ends. CDR3 amino acids: CASSLVRETQYF. The CDR3 DNA sequence: TGTGCCAGCAGCTTAGTGAGAGAGACCCAGTACTTC.

The chain is built from TRBV6-1 and TRBJ1-3; 8 bases match TRBD1. The germline CDR1 and CDR2 sequences are MNHNS and SASEGT. V lost 2 bases, J lost 4 bases, and 4 bases stayed unmatched. The CDR3 sequence is 15 residues long. The CDR3 spells CASSEQGARGNTIYF. The CDR3 DNA is TGTGCCAGCAGTGAACAGGGGGCGCGAGGAAACACCATATATTTT.

DNA of the CDR3: TGTGCCAGCAGCCAATCGGGCCAGGGGGAGGAAAAACTGTTTTTT. It encodes CASSQSGQGEEKLFF. The V and J genes are TRBV16 and TRBJ1-4; 7 nucleotides line up with TRBD1. After removal of 0 bases from V and 8 bases from J, the junction contained 6 bases not matched to a gene. The CDR3 is 15 residues long. Germline V gene data show CDR1 as KGHSY and CDR2 as FQNENV.